The 28 T cell receptor beta chains below all came from one sample that was sequenced in a study of cytomegalovirus exposure and HLA in healthy donors (dated by TCRdb to the late 2010s). The library was generated by the immunoSEQ multiplex PCR assay. For the multiplex PCR, a mixture combining 60 forward primers for TCR Vbeta segments and 13 reverse primers for TCR Jbeta segments was used. Sourced from immuneACCESS, this table was stored by TCRdb with only in-frame sequences that have V and J called. A share of the clones is absent; for the studies checked, an unresolved V gene accounts for under half, and the remainder has no known explanation. This sample has around 96,000 clones in its table, and 50% to 80% of those were observed once. The ten largest clones add up to roughly 3.2% of the sample. The source material was PBMCs. These receptors were taken from a man between 60 and 70 years old in good health and CMV-seronegative.

The chain is built from TRBV6-4 and TRBJ1-2, with TRBD1 as a possible D gene (5 bases). Trimming stripped 0 bases from V and 9 bases from J, with 11 bases between. The CDR3 sequence is 13 residues long. The V gene's germline CDR1 is MRHNA and CDR2 SNTAGT. The CDR3 DNA reads as TGTGCCAGCAGTGACTCGTCAGGGTACCGCTACACCTTC. It is translated as CASSDSSGYRYTF.

The V call is TRBV9, the J call TRBJ2-3; 7 nucleotides line up with TRBD2. V lost 0 bases, J lost 4 bases, and 5 bases stayed unmatched. This CDR3 contains 15 residues. CDR1 SGDLS and CDR2 YYNGEE come from the germline V gene. The CDR3 loop is CASSVAGGGSDTQYF. The CDR3 nucleotides are TGTGCCAGCAGCGTAGCGGGCGGGGGATCAGATACGCAGTATTTT.

The rearrangement links TRBV19 to TRBJ1-4; the match to TRBD1 covers 7 bases. CDR1 is LNHDA, CDR2 SQIVND, per germline (reference sequence). This CDR3 has 15 residues. Trimming at V came to 1 base and at J to 4 bases, leaving 3 bases not matched to a gene. The CDR3 protein is CASSIGDRHNEKLFF. The CDR3 DNA sequence: TGTGCCAGTAGTATAGGGGACAGACATAATGAAAAACTGTTTTTT.

The chain links TRBV5-1 to TRBJ2-1, with D tentatively TRBD2 (6 bases). V was shortened by 0 bases and J by 0 bases, with 13 bases between the two germline ends. Germline assignment: CDR1 SGHRS and CDR2 YFSETQ. The CDR3 is 17 residues long. CDR3 nucleotides: TGCGCCAGCAGCTTGGCCTATAGCGGAGGCTCCTACAATGAGCAGTTCTTC. It specifies CASSLAYSGGSYNEQFF.

This clone occurred a few times. The CDR3 spells CASPKDRGETDTQYF. Written as DNA, the CDR3 is TGTGCCAGCCCAAAAGACAGGGGCGAAACAGATACGCAGTATTTT. The chain is built from TRBV6-1 and TRBJ2-3; 8 bases are shared with TRBD1. Germline V CDR1 and CDR2: MNHNS, SASEGT. CDR3 length equals 15 residues. Trimming at V came to 8 bases and at J to 3 bases, leaving 10 bases not matched to a gene.

V is TRBV7-2 and J is TRBJ1-6; D remains unclear. Looked up from germline, CDR1 is SGHTA and CDR2 is FQGNSA. The CDR3 covers 15 residues. V was shortened by 3 bases and J by 5 bases, with 11 bases between the two germline ends. This CDR3 is CASSFSGHNNSPLHF. CDR3 sequence (DNA): TGTGCCAGCAGCTTTAGTGGTCATAATAATTCACCCCTCCACTTT.

The gene calls are TRBV6-5 and TRBJ2-1; 9 positions agree with TRBD2. CDR1 is MNHEY, CDR2 SVGAGI, per germline. The CDR3 is made up of 13 amino acids. J gave up 9 bases and V 4 bases, and 4 bases lay outside the gene matches. CDR3 DNA: TGTGCCAGCAGTTCCAGACTAGCGGCTGAGCAGTTCTTC. Protein: CASSSRLAAEQFF.

The chain couples TRBV19 to TRBJ2-1; 8 bases map to TRBD1. CDR1 is LNHDA and CDR2 is SQIVND in the germline V gene (reference sequence). Trimming at V came to 4 bases and at J to 5 bases, leaving 13 bases not matched to a gene. The CDR3 has 17 residues. The CDR3 here is CASSKTGVGAQHNEQFF. The CDR3 DNA follows: TGTGCCAGTAGTAAGACAGGGGTAGGAGCGCAGCACAATGAGCAGTTCTTC.

J is TRBJ1-2 and V is TRBV15; D is unclear. Trimming removed 0 bases from V and 0 bases from J, with 11 bases in between. The CDR3 extends over 16 amino acids. Germline CDR1 LNHNV, CDR2 YYDKDF (reference sequence). The CDR3: CATSRDLRPTNYGYTF. In nucleotides, the CDR3 is TGTGCCACCAGCAGAGATCTCAGGCCCACTAACTATGGCTACACCTTC.

This chain joins TRBV5-6 and TRBJ1-1; D possibly corresponds to TRBD1 (6 bases). The germline gives CDR1 SGHDT, CDR2 YYEEEE. Trimming left V 4 bases short and J 3 bases short, with 13 bases between. CDR3 length: 14 amino acids. The CDR3 nucleotides are TGTGCCAGCAGCGCACAGGGTTTGTACACTGAAGCTTTCTTT. The encoded protein is CASSAQGLYTEAFF.

This chain uses TRBV11-3 with TRBJ2-2; 14 nucleotides match TRBD2. This CDR3 comprises 19 residues. V gave up 4 bases and J gave up 0 bases; unmatched junction bases: 7. Germline lookup yields CDR1 SGHNT and CDR2 YENEEA. CDR3 DNA: TGTGCCAGCAGCTATGGACTAGCGGGAGGACAGTCGAACACCGGGGAGCTGTTTTTT. It specifies CASSYGLAGGQSNTGELFF.

V and J are TRBV11-2 and TRBJ1-6; D is possibly TRBD1 (5 bases). This CDR3 region has 14 residues. CDR1 and CDR2 (germline): SGHAT, FQNNGV. V lost 5 bases, J lost 9 bases, and 14 bases lay in between. The CDR3 here is CASSRDFQASPLHF. The CDR3, as DNA: TGTGCCAGCAGCCGGGACTTCCAAGCTTCACCCCTCCACTTT.

The chain employs TRBV5-6 and TRBJ2-7; 11 nucleotides line up with TRBD1. J lost 3 bases, V lost 6 bases, and 8 bases had no gene match. Germline CDR1 reads SGHDT; CDR2 reads YYEEEE. The CDR3 runs 15 residues. CDR3 DNA: TGTGCCAGCACCCCCAGGGGACAGGGGGTCTACGAGCAGTACTTC. Translating it yields CASTPRGQGVYEQYF. Full variable domain (outside the CDR3, taken from reference TRBV5-6 and TRBJ2-7): DAGVTQSPTHLIKTRGQQVTLRCSPKSGHDTVSWYQQALGQGPQFIFQYYEEEERQRGNFPDRFSGHQFPNYSSELNVNALLLGDSALYLCASTPRGQGVYEQYFGPGTRLTVT.

A few counts support this clone. The J gene is TRBJ2-7, the V gene TRBV6-1; 7 nucleotides align to TRBD1. This CDR3 has 13 amino acids. The J segment lost 2 bases and the V segment lost 8 bases, leaving 6 bases of the junction unmatched. Germline loops: CDR1 MNHNS, CDR2 SASEGT. This chain's CDR3 is CASGRDRTYEQYF. DNA for the CDR3: TGTGCCAGCGGCCGGGACAGAACCTACGAGCAGTACTTC.

CDR3: CASSSGTSFHEQYF. CDR3 bases: TGTGCCAGCAGCTCCGGGACTAGCTTCCACGAGCAGTACTTC. J is TRBJ2-7 and V is TRBV7-9, with TRBD2 identical over 9 bases. CDR3 size: 14 residues. V gave up 4 bases and J gave up 5 bases; unmatched junction bases: 6. CDR1 and CDR2 (germline): SEHNR, FQNEAQ (reference sequence).

The CDR3 DNA is TGTGCCAGCGCAGGGGCCTGGGGCAATCAGCCCCAGCATTTT. It is translated as CASAGAWGNQPQHF. The chain carries TRBV6-6 and TRBJ1-5; D perhaps matches TRBD1 (6 bases). The CDR3 extends over 14 amino acids. V was cut by 8 bases and J by 2 bases, with 13 bases left in between. The germline V gene encodes CDR1 MNHNY and CDR2 SVGAGI (reference sequence).

This chain connects TRBV5-4 to TRBJ2-2; D is unresolved. This CDR3 has 16 amino acids. Trimming shortened V by 4 bases and J by 2 bases, and 15 bases separated the two germline ends. Germline V CDR1 and CDR2: SGHNT, YYREEE (reference sequence). Here the CDR3 DNA reads TGTGCCAGCAGCATGGAAACGGTTGAAAACACCGGGGAGCTGTTTTTT. Encoded protein: CASSMETVENTGELFF. Complete variable domain (other parts from reference TRBV5-4 and TRBJ2-2): ETGVTQSPTHLIKTRGQQVTLRCSSQSGHNTVSWYQQALGQGPQFIFQYYREEENGRGNFPPRFSGLQFPNYSSELNVNALELDDSALYLCASSMETVENTGELFFGEGSRLTVL.

This clone was found a few times. The rearrangement joins TRBV7-3 to TRBJ2-3; 12 bases are a match to TRBD2. Germline V CDR1 and CDR2: SGHTA, FQGTGA. This CDR3 has 16 amino acids. Unmatched junction bases numbered 6, after V lost 4 bases and J lost 4 bases. The CDR3 sequence is CASSSTSGSLADTQYF. CDR3 DNA sequence: TGTGCCAGCAGCTCGACTAGCGGGAGTCTCGCAGATACGCAGTATTTT.

This chain connects TRBV4-2 to TRBJ1-4; D is unclear. Looked up from germline, CDR1 is LGHNA and CDR2 is YNFKEQ. Deletions cut 3 bases from V and 8 bases from J, with 10 bases between. The CDR3 runs 13 residues. The CDR3 nucleotides read TGTGCCAGCAGCCACTATAGGCGGGAAAAACTGTTTTTT. Protein product: CASSHYRREKLFF.

This clone has a handful of counts. This chain joins TRBV28 and TRBJ1-6; D is unresolved. The V gene lost 3 bases and the J gene lost 0 bases, with 6 bases spanning the gap. From germline, CDR1 is MDHEN and CDR2 SYDVKM. The CDR3 sequence is 15 residues long. CDR3 residues: CASSFRSSYNSPLHF. DNA of the CDR3: TGTGCCAGCAGTTTCCGGAGCTCCTATAATTCACCCCTCCACTTT.

The J gene is TRBJ1-4, the V gene TRBV5-6; the match to TRBD1 covers 9 bases. The V segment lost 4 bases and the J segment 10 bases; nucleotides outside the gene matches: 14. The CDR3 consists of 16 residues. The germline CDR1 and CDR2 sequences are SGHDT and YYEEEE. In nucleotides, the CDR3 is TGTGCCAGCAGCGGAGGAGATGGGACAGGGTGGGGAAAACTGTTTTTT. Its translation: CASSGGDGTGWGKLFF.

V usage is TRBV19 and J usage is TRBJ1-1, with 7 positions matching TRBD1. The germline V gene encodes CDR1 LNHDA and CDR2 SQIVND (reference sequence). CDR3 size: 14 residues. Trimming removed 3 bases from V and 1 base from J; junction bases left unmatched: 2. CDR3 sequence (DNA): TGTGCCAGTAGTATCAGGACAGGGAACACTGAAGCTTTCTTT. Its translation is CASSIRTGNTEAFF.

The rearrangement uses TRBV9 and TRBJ1-2, with D perhaps matching TRBD1 (6 bases). With 6 bases removed from V and 7 bases from J, the gap between germline ends came to 22 bases. The CDR3 is 15 amino acids. In germline, CDR1 is SGDLS, CDR2 YYNGEE. The CDR3 DNA sequence: TGTGCCAGCACCCCGGAACCGGACAGCAACCGTGGCTACACCTTC. This gives the protein CASTPEPDSNRGYTF.

A single count supports this clone. The V and J genes are TRBV9 and TRBJ2-2; the D is unclear. Trimming removed 3 bases from V and 4 bases from J, with 10 bases in between. Germline V gene sequence: CDR1 SGDLS, CDR2 YYNGEE. CDR3 length: 14 residues. Here the CDR3 DNA reads TGTGCCAGCAGCGGCCAGATTGGCACCGGGGAGCTGTTTTTT. It codes for CASSGQIGTGELFF.

V gene TRBV5-1 combines with J gene TRBJ1-1; 7 bases match TRBD1. This CDR3 has 14 residues. After removal of 6 bases from V and 4 bases from J, the junction contained 9 bases not matched to a gene. Looked up from germline, CDR1 is SGHRS and CDR2 is YFSETQ. The CDR3 reads CASTSQGSSTEAFF. The CDR3 region has the DNA TGCGCCAGCACATCACAGGGGTCGAGCACTGAAGCTTTCTTT.

As for this clone: The junction departs from germline at one end; a sequencing error may be responsible. The chain couples TRBV7-7 to TRBJ2-1, with TRBD2 as a possible D gene (6 bases). The germline CDR1 and CDR2 sequences are SSHAT and FNYEAQ (reference sequence). CDR3 length equals 14 residues. The CDR3 sequence: CASSAGLNYNEQFF. The DNA for the CDR3 is TGTGCTAGCAGCGCGGGGCTCAACTACAATGAGCAGTTCTTC.

The chain has TRBV5-6 and TRBJ1-3; the D is unclear. The CDR3 has 15 amino acids. Germline CDR1 and CDR2: SGHDT and YYEEEE. Trimming pared 4 bases from V and 4 bases from J, leaving 15 bases between. The CDR3 DNA is TGTGCCAGCAGCACGAATGGAGGGCGCGGAAACACCATATATTTT. Its translation: CASSTNGGRGNTIYF.

CDR3 nucleotide sequence: TGTGCCAGCAGCTTAATAGCGGGATCCTACGAGCAGTACTTC. Protein: CASSLIAGSYEQYF. The chain links TRBV7-9 to TRBJ2-7; 8 nucleotides line up with TRBD2. From germline, CDR1 is SEHNR and CDR2 FQNEAQ (reference sequence). The ends lost 2 bases at V and 1 base at J; junction bases unmatched: 1. The length of the CDR3 is 14 residues.